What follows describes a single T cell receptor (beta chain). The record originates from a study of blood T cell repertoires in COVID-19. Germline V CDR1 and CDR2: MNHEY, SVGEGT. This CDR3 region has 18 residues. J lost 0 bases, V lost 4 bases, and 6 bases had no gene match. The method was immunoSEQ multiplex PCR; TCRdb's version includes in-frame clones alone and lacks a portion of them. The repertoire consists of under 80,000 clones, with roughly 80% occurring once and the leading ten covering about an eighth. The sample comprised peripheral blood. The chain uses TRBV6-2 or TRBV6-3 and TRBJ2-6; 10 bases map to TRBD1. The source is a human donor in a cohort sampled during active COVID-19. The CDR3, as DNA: TGTGCCAGCAGTTTGCGACAGGGGGCTTACTCTGGGGCCAACGTCCTGACTTTC. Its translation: CASSLRQGAYSGANVLTF.